The 15 T cell receptor beta chains listed next were all sequenced from one sample in a study of OX40 agonist ivuxolimab in advanced cancers. Assay used: immunoSEQ multiplex PCR; TCRdb lists only in-frame clones, some missing. Of about 68,000 clones in the sample, about 93% were seen once. This sample comprised CD4+ or CD8+ T cells sorted from blood, obtained in a trial of the OX40 agonist ivuxolimab. The receptors were gathered from an adult with an advanced solid tumor such as melanoma, head and neck, liver or kidney cancer.

This clone was recorded once. This sequence joins TRBV18 and TRBJ1-3; 7 nucleotides agree with TRBD1. V was pared by 2 bases and J by 0 bases, with 13 bases of the junction left unmatched. Germline CDR1 reads KGHSH; CDR2 reads LQKENI. The CDR3 runs 19 residues. CDR3 amino acids: CASSPSDPGTVVSGNTIYF. CDR3 nucleotide sequence: TGTGCCAGCTCACCATCTGATCCCGGGACAGTCGTCTCTGGAAACACCATATATTTT.

The chain combines TRBV6-6 with TRBJ1-6; D possibly corresponds to TRBD1 (5 bases). CDR1 and CDR2 (germline): MNHNY, SVGAGI (reference sequence). V was clipped by 0 bases and J by 5 bases, with 8 bases between them. The CDR3 has 15 residues. The CDR3 nucleotides are TGTGCCAGCAGTTACTCGGGACCGAATAATTCACCCCTCCACTTT. Protein sequence: CASSYSGPNNSPLHF.

The CDR3 loop reads CASSIGQGAYEQYF. In DNA, the CDR3 is TGTGCCAGTAGTATCGGACAGGGGGCTTACGAGCAGTACTTC. The rearrangement uses TRBV19 and TRBJ2-7, with 11 bases aligning to TRBD1. Germline CDR1 reads LNHDA; CDR2 reads SQIVND (reference sequence). With 3 bases clipped from V and 4 bases from J, the junction kept 2 bases outside the gene matches. This CDR3 spans 14 amino acids.

V usage is TRBV28 and J usage is TRBJ2-7, with TRBD2 identical over 7 bases. The J segment lost 2 bases and the V segment lost 8 bases, leaving 21 bases of the junction unmatched. CDR3 length: 18 residues. Germline V gene sequence: CDR1 MDHEN, CDR2 SYDVKM. The CDR3 here is CASQTSRSGRRNTYEQYF. For the CDR3, the DNA is TGTGCCAGCCAAACCTCCCGTTCCGGGAGGCGGAACACCTACGAGCAGTACTTC.

The chain is built from TRBV18 and TRBJ2-7; 9 nucleotides match TRBD2. This CDR3 region has 16 residues. V shed 3 bases, J shed 2 bases, and the junction held 8 bases outside the gene matches. Germline V lookup: CDR1 KGHSH, CDR2 LQKENI. CDR3 DNA: TGTGCCAGCTCACCGGAGGGACTAGCAGGAGCCTACGAGCAGTACTTC. Its protein is CASSPEGLAGAYEQYF.

The chain carries TRBV19 and TRBJ1-1; tentatively, D is TRBD1 (5 bases). Trimming removed 7 bases from V and 1 base from J, with 16 bases in between. This CDR3 is 15 amino acids long. CDR1 is LNHDA, CDR2 SQIVND, per germline (reference sequence). CDR3 nucleotides: TGTGCCAGTACCTCCGAGGGGTTCGGGAACACTGAAGCTTTCTTT. Translation: CASTSEGFGNTEAFF. The variable domain in full, with the rest retrieved from reference TRBV19 and TRBJ1-1, is DGGITQSPKYLFRKEGQNVTLSCEQNLNHDAMYWYRQDPGQGLRLIYYSQIVNDFQKGDIAEGYSVSREKKESFPLTVTSAQKNPTAFYLCASTSEGFGNTEAFFGQGTRLTVV.

The chain recombines TRBV6-5 with TRBJ1-4; 7 positions match TRBD1. The trim removed 6 bases at V and 2 bases at J, leaving 6 bases unmatched. Germline V gene lookup returns CDR1 MNHEY and CDR2 SVGAGI. This CDR3 is 15 amino acids long. The CDR3 spells CASRVYRGTNEKLFF. In DNA form, the CDR3 reads TGTGCCAGCAGAGTATACAGGGGTACTAATGAAAAACTGTTTTTT.

This CDR3 reads CASSLRGSNTEAFF. CDR3 bases: TGTGCCAGCAGCCTTCGGGGCTCGAACACTGAAGCTTTCTTT. This sequence joins TRBV7-3 and TRBJ1-1; TRBD1 might be the D (5 bases). Trimming removed 5 bases at V and 1 base at J, with 11 bases between. This CDR3 region has 14 residues. Germline lookup yields CDR1 SGHTA and CDR2 FQGTGA.

This sequence joins TRBV5-5 and TRBJ1-2; 7 bases match TRBD1. The V segment lost 0 bases and the J segment 6 bases; nucleotides outside the gene matches: 11. The V gene's germline CDR1 is SGHKS and CDR2 YYEKEE (reference sequence). This CDR3 is 16 amino acids long. CDR3 loop: CASSLAWVDRANGYTF. Written as DNA, the CDR3 is TGTGCCAGCAGCTTGGCCTGGGTTGACAGGGCCAATGGCTACACCTTC.

The chain links TRBV15 to TRBJ1-1; D might be TRBD1 (5 bases). V was shortened by 4 bases and J by 7 bases, with 13 bases between the two germline ends. CDR3 size: 13 residues. CDR1 is LNHNV, CDR2 YYDKDF, per germline (reference sequence). The chain's CDR3 is CATSMDIRGEAFF. The CDR3 DNA sequence: TGTGCCACCAGCATGGACATTCGGGGTGAAGCTTTCTTT.

The chain links TRBV11-1 to TRBJ2-7, with D possibly matching TRBD1 (5 bases). CDR1 SGHAT and CDR2 FQDESV come from the germline V gene (reference sequence). The CDR3 is 13 residues long. The V and J ends lost 1 base and 2 bases respectively, with 6 bases between them. CDR3 protein: CASSLVGPYEQYF. The CDR3 DNA is TGTGCCAGCAGCTTAGTGGGGCCCTACGAGCAGTACTTC.

The chain couples TRBV18 to TRBJ2-1, with 8 bases lining up with TRBD2. The CDR3 contains 16 residues. Germline V lookup: CDR1 KGHSH, CDR2 LQKENI. Trimming took 3 bases from V and 4 from J; bases not matched to a gene: 8. DNA for the CDR3: TGTGCCAGCTCACCCCGGGGGGGGGCTCTATACAATGAGCAGTTCTTC. Translating it yields CASSPRGGALYNEQFF.

The gene calls are TRBV6-5 and TRBJ2-7, with a tentative D call TRBD1 (6 bases). This CDR3 has 15 residues. Germline V gives CDR1 MNHEY, CDR2 SVGAGI. V lost 0 bases and J 0 bases, leaving 9 bases between the germline ends. The CDR3 loop is CASSYSGQSSYEQYF. The CDR3 bases are TGTGCCAGCAGTTACTCCGGACAGAGCTCCTACGAGCAGTACTTC.

The rearrangement links TRBV19 to TRBJ1-1; D possibly corresponds to TRBD1 (6 bases). V was shortened by 3 bases and J by 1 base, with 9 bases between the two germline ends. CDR1 is LNHDA, CDR2 SQIVND, per germline (reference sequence). The CDR3 is made up of 14 amino acids. CDR3 in DNA: TGTGCCAGTAGTATTGGGGGGCCGAACACTGAAGCTTTCTTT. Amino acid sequence: CASSIGGPNTEAFF.

This clone was recorded only once. V usage is TRBV5-8 and J usage is TRBJ1-1; no clear D. CDR3 length: 14 residues. Germline V CDR1 and CDR2: SGHTS, YDEGEE. The V gene lost 8 bases and the J gene lost 1 base, with 15 bases spanning the gap. The CDR3 region has the DNA TGTGCCAGATTACCCGACACCCAGAACACTGAAGCTTTCTTT. Protein sequence: CARLPDTQNTEAFF.